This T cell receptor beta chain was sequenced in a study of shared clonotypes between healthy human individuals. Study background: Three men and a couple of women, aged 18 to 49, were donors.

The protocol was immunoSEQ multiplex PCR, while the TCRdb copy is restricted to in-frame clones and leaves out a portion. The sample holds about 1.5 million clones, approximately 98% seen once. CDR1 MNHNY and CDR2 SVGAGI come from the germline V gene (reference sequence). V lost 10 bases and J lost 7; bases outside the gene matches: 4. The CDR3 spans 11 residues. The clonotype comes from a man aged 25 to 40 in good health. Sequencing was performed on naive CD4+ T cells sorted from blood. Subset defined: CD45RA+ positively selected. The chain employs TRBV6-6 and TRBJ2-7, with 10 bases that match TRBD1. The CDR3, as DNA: TGTGCCACGGACAGGGGGGGTGAGCAGTACTTC. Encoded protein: CATDRGGEQYF.